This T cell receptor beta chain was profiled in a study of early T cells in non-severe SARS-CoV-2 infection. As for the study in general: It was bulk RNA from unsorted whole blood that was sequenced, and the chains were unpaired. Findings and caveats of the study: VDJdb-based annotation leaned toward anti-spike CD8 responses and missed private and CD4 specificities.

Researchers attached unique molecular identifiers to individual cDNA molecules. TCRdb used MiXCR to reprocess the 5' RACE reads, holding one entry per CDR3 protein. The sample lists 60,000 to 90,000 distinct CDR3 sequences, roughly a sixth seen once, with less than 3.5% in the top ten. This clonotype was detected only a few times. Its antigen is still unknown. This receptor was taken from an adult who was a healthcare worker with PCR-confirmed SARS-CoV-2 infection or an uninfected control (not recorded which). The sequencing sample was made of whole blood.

The CDR3 DNA reads as TGTGCCAGCAGCCTGGGCGCGGTAGCGGGAGGGGATGAGCAGTTCTTC. Its protein product is CASSLGAVAGGDEQFF. The J gene is TRBJ2-1, the V gene TRBV5-8; 11 positions match TRBD2. V trimming: 4 bases; J trimming: 8 bases; junction bases outside the gene matches: 11. The CDR3 loop spans 16 amino acids. Per the germline V gene, CDR1 is SGHTS and CDR2 is YDEGEE.